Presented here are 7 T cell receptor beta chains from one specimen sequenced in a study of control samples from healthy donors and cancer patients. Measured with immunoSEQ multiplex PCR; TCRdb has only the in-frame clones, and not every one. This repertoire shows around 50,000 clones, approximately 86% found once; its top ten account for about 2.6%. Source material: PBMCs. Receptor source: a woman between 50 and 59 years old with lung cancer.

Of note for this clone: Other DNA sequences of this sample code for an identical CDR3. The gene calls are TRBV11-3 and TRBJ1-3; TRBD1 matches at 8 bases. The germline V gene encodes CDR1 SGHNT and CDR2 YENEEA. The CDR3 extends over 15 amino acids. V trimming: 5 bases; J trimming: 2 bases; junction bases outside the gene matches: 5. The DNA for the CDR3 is TGTGCCAGCAGCCCTGGACAGGGCCCTGGAAACACCATATATTTT. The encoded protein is CASSPGQGPGNTIYF.

CDR3 region: CASSPSGGWYSNQPQHF. The CDR3, as DNA: TGTGCCAGCTCACCATCGGGCGGATGGTATAGCAATCAGCCCCAGCATTTT. V and J are TRBV18 and TRBJ1-5, with no clear D. The V gene's germline CDR1 is KGHSH and CDR2 LQKENI. The CDR3 spans 17 residues. The ends were cut back, 2 bases at V and 0 bases at J, with 14 bases in the middle.

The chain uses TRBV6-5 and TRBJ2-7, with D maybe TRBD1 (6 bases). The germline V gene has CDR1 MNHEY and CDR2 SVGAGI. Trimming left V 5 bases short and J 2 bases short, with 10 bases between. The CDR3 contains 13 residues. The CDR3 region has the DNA TGTGCCAGCAGTACCTGGGACACCTACGAGCAGTACTTC. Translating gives CASSTWDTYEQYF.

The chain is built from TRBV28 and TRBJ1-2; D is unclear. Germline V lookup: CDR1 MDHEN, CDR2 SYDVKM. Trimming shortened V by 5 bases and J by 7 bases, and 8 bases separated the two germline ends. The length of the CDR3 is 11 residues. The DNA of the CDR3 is TGTGCCAGCAGTCTCCGGATTGGCTACACCTTC. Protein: CASSLRIGYTF.

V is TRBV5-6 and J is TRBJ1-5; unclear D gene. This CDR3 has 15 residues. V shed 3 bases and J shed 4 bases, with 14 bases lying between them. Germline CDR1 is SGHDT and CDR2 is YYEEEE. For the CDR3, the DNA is TGTGCCAGCAGCTCCGTGGACCGGCCGAATCAGCCCCAGCATTTT. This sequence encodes CASSSVDRPNQPQHF.

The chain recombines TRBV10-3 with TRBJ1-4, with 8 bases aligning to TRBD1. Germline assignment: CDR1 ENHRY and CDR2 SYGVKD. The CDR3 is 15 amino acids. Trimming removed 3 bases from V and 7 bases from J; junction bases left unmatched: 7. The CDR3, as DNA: TGTGCCATCAGTGACTCGACAGGGGTTGCTGAAAAACTGTTTTTT. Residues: CAISDSTGVAEKLFF.

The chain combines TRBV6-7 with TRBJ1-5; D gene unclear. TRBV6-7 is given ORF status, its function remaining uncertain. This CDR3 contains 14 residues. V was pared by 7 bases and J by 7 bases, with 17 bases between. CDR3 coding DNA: TGTGCCAGCACCAAATCAAATCCACGGCAGCCCCAGCATTTT. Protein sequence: CASTKSNPRQPQHF.